This T cell receptor beta chain was retrieved from a study of graft-versus-host responses after intestinal transplantation. Assay used: immunoSEQ multiplex PCR; TCRdb lists only in-frame clones, some missing. The sample comprises approximately 85,000 clones, 80% to 95% of which are singletons, and 7.6% rests with the top ten. Concerning this clone itself: No antigen is known for it.

V shed 6 bases and J shed 3 bases, with 12 bases lying between them. CDR3 size: 14 residues. CDR1 is MNHNY, CDR2 SVGAGI, per germline (reference sequence). This TCR was sampled from a human donor who was the organ donor for an intestinal transplant. This sequence joins TRBV6-6 and TRBJ1-5; tentative D call: TRBD1 (5 bases). The sequences come from unstimulated CD8+ T cells sorted from spleen or lymph node cells, collected before transplant. The chain's CDR3 is CASRPQGYNQPQHF. The CDR3 DNA is TGTGCCAGCAGGCCCCAGGGTTACAATCAGCCCCAGCATTTT.